These 6 T cell receptor beta chains were all obtained from the same sample, sequenced in a study of cytomegalovirus exposure and HLA in healthy donors. Use of 60 Vbeta and 13 Jbeta primers characterized the PCR. Some clones are missing from TCRdb's copy, which holds only in-frame ones; the method was immunoSEQ multiplex PCR. The sample records around 150,000 clones, around 86% being singletons. Sample: PBMCs. These receptors were taken from a woman aged 45-65 years in good health and CMV-seropositive.

The V gene is TRBV18, the J gene TRBJ1-4; 7 bases are shared with TRBD1. Trimming removed 3 bases from V and 10 bases from J; junction bases left unmatched: 11. The CDR3 is 15 amino acids. Germline CDR1 is KGHSH and CDR2 is LQKENI. CDR3 in amino acids: CASSPSTGKKGKLFF. CDR3 DNA sequence: TGTGCCAGCTCACCCTCGACAGGGAAGAAGGGAAAACTGTTTTTT. Full variable domain (rest looked up from reference TRBV18 and TRBJ1-4): NAGVMQNPRHLVRRRGQEARLRCSPMKGHSHVYWYRQLPEEGLKFMVYLQKENIIDESGMPKERFSAEFPKEGPSILRIQQVVRGDSAAYFCASSPSTGKKGKLFFGSGTQLSVL.

In the case of this clone: The junction differs from germline at one of its ends, possibly a read error. The J gene is TRBJ1-2, the V gene TRBV5-6, with TRBD1 matching over 12 bases. Germline V lookup: CDR1 SGHDT, CDR2 YYEEEE. This CDR3 has 16 amino acids. In nucleotides, the CDR3 is TGTGCCAGCAGCTTGGCCTCCGAGTGGGACAGGGGGCGGGGACCCTTC. It specifies CASSLASEWDRGRGPF.

This clone is a singleton in its sample. The CDR3 DNA sequence: TGTGCCAGCAGTCGGTTCTCCTACGAGCAGTACTTC. Translation gives CASSRFSYEQYF. The genes are TRBV2 and TRBJ2-5; D remains unclear. The end of the DNA fits TRBJ2-7 better, so the J call may be wrong. The V gene's germline CDR1 is SNHLY and CDR2 FYNNEI. The CDR3 has 12 residues.

This rearrangement joins TRBV9 to TRBJ2-7, with D unresolved. Germline lookup yields CDR1 SGDLS and CDR2 YYNGEE. The V end was cut by 0 bases, the J end by 4 bases, with 8 bases between. CDR3 size: 13 residues. CDR3 bases: TGTGCCAGCAGCGTAGGCCCCGGGTACGAGCAGTACTTC. It codes for CASSVGPGYEQYF.

The chain has TRBV5-4 and TRBJ2-2; 8 bases are a match to TRBD1. The germline gives CDR1 SGHNT, CDR2 YYREEE (reference sequence). There are 16 residues in the CDR3. The V gene end was trimmed by 1 base and the J gene end by 6 bases; junction bases not matched to a gene: 8. The CDR3 region has the DNA TGTGCCAGCAGCTTGCGCCGGACAGGGTTGTCCGGGGAGCTGTTTTTT. Protein: CASSLRRTGLSGELFF.

This clone was counted between two and nine times. The chain combines TRBV11-2 with TRBJ2-3, with 13 bases fitting TRBD2. The V and J ends lost 5 bases and 0 bases, in that order; junction bases with no gene match: 5. Germline CDR1 and CDR2: SGHAT and FQNNGV. The CDR3 has 17 residues. Here the CDR3 DNA reads TGTGCCAGCAGCCTACTAGCGGGAGGGTGGAGCACAGATACGCAGTATTTT. It codes for CASSLLAGGWSTDTQYF.